This TCR beta chain originates from a study of blood T cell repertoires in COVID-19. Study at large: Spain, Italy and the United States supplied samples that represented acute and convalescent COVID-19. Sources were T cells, B-cell-depleted T cells, or PBMCs; the material itself was cDNA or gDNA.

This CDR3 comprises 12 residues. V was clipped by 4 bases and J by 2 bases, with 6 bases between them. In the authors' workflow: Quantification of nucleated cells was approximated via reference gene primer amplification. Generated by immunoSEQ multiplex PCR, the TCRdb table keeps only in-frame clones and is missing some. V, J and clone size are taken as reported in that table, and D and trimming were inferred from the DNA itself. The table records tens of thousands of clones, around 90% of them present only once. The sample comprised peripheral blood. The V call is TRBV23-1, the J call TRBJ2-7; D ambiguous. TRBV23-1 is an ORF, with its function uncertain. The TCR originated in a woman between 50 and 59 years old with active or convalescent COVID-19. The CDR3 DNA sequence: TGCGCCAGCAGTCCCCCTCCCTACGAGCAGTACTTC. This sequence encodes CASSPPPYEQYF.